This TCR beta chain was sequenced in a study of identical twins. Study results and limitations: In cord blood, abundant beta clonotypes had fewer insertions; memory showed no trend.

In its sample, this clonotype was seen a few times. Its antigen remains unidentified. TCRdb re-derived calls from the 5' RACE reads in MiXCR, one entry per CDR3 protein. The sample yields roughly 540,000 distinct CDR3 sequences, about 20% seen once. These data were likewise used in another study, on T cells expressing NK-cell markers.

The sequenced sample was CD4+ T cells sorted from blood. The source is a woman aged 18 to 35 in good health.

The CDR3: CASSLLAGGLTDTQYF. Written as DNA, the CDR3 is TGTGCCAGCAGCTTACTAGCGGGGGGCCTCACAGATACGCAGTATTTT. The chain combines TRBV5-6 with TRBJ2-3; 12 bases line up with TRBD2. The V gene's germline CDR1 is SGHDT and CDR2 YYEEEE. V was pared by 2 bases and J by 2 bases, with 3 bases of the junction left unmatched. The CDR3 runs 16 residues.